The 30 T cell receptor beta chains below were found in one sample sequenced in a study of cytomegalovirus exposure and HLA in healthy donors. PCR employed 60 Vbeta and 13 Jbeta primers. Sequenced by immunoSEQ multiplex PCR; TCRdb stores in-frame clones only, minus some. The table includes about 93,000 clones, 70% to 80% detected once. Specimen: PBMCs. These TCRs come from a man aged 25-45 years in good health and CMV-seronegative.

The V gene is TRBV29-1, the J gene TRBJ1-2; D is possibly TRBD1 (6 bases). Per the germline V gene, CDR1 is SQVTM and CDR2 is ANQGSEA. The length of the CDR3 is 13 residues. Trimming took off 5 bases at V and 6 bases at J, with 16 bases between the two ends. The CDR3 nucleotides read TGCAGCGTTCGAGCTTCAAACAGGGATGGCTACACCTTC. This gives the protein CSVRASNRDGYTF.

Only a few counts were recorded for this clone. The chain uses TRBV6-5 and TRBJ1-5; 7 bases match TRBD1. The V gene end was trimmed by 7 bases and the J gene end by 2 bases; junction bases not matched to a gene: 5. Looked up from germline, CDR1 is MNHEY and CDR2 is SVGAGI. The CDR3 is made up of 14 amino acids. The CDR3 DNA reads TGTGCCAGCAAGGGGACAGCGGGCAATCAGCCCCAGCATTTT. As protein: CASKGTAGNQPQHF.

Only a few counts were recorded for this clone. The V call is TRBV5-6, the J call TRBJ1-1, with no clear D. V was shortened by 2 bases and J by 11 bases, with 16 bases between the two germline ends. CDR3 length equals 13 residues. Germline CDR1 and CDR2: SGHDT and YYEEEE. CDR3 in amino acids: CASSFADGGGAFF. CDR3 nucleotide sequence: TGTGCCAGCAGCTTCGCCGACGGAGGTGGTGCTTTCTTT.

The chain couples TRBV2 to TRBJ2-1; D unclear. CDR3 length: 12 residues. Trimming took 4 bases from V and 4 from J, leaving 5 bases between them. Germline CDR1 reads SNHLY; CDR2 reads FYNNEI. The CDR3 sequence is CASSGDYNEQFF. The CDR3 nucleotides read TGTGCCAGCAGTGGCGATTACAATGAGCAGTTCTTC.

This rearrangement joins TRBV9 to TRBJ1-2; D might be TRBD1 (5 bases). This CDR3 is built from 15 residues. The V gene's germline CDR1 is SGDLS and CDR2 YYNGEE. V lost 4 bases, J lost 4 bases, and 17 bases lay in between. CDR3 sequence (DNA): TGTGCCAGCAGCCCGGGGGGAGGGTTCGTCTATGGCTACACCTTC. It is translated as CASSPGGGFVYGYTF. The whole variable domain, remainder taken from reference TRBV9 and TRBJ1-2, is DSGVTQTPKHLITATGQRVTLRCSPRSGDLSVYWYQQSLDQGLQFLIQYYNGEERAKGNILERFSAQQFPDLHSELNLSSLELGDSALYFCASSPGGGFVYGYTFGSGTRLTVV.

The rearrangement links TRBV7-8 to TRBJ2-7; 7 nucleotides line up with TRBD1. The germline V gene has CDR1 SGHVS and CDR2 FQNEAQ. V trimming: 1 base; J trimming: 4 bases; junction bases outside the gene matches: 7. The CDR3 length is 15 residues. CDR3 DNA: TGTGCCAGCAGCTTAGATGAGGGGGCCGGATACGAGCAGTACGTC. It translates to CASSLDEGAGYEQYV.

This rearrangement joins TRBV29-1 to TRBJ2-1; tentative D call: TRBD2 (7 bases). Germline V gives CDR1 SQVTM, CDR2 ANQGSEA. The CDR3 length is 18 residues. With 0 bases removed from V and 4 bases from J, the gap between germline ends came to 22 bases. The CDR3 DNA reads as TGCAGCGTTGAAGACGGGTCGGGGGGCGGGGCGGGATACAATGAGCAGTTCTTC. As protein: CSVEDGSGGGAGYNEQFF.

This chain links TRBV9 with TRBJ2-3, with 7 nucleotides matching TRBD2. The CDR3 extends over 18 amino acids. Trimming cost V 0 bases and J 3 bases; bases outside gene matches: 13. Per germline, CDR1 SGDLS and CDR2 YYNGEE. The CDR3 bases are TGTGCCAGCAGCGTAGTTCCCCTAGGCGGGGGTTTAACAGATACGCAGTATTTT. Translated, it gives CASSVVPLGGGLTDTQYF.

This chain links TRBV10-3 with TRBJ1-2; D not resolved. The length of the CDR3 is 13 residues. Germline CDR1 ENHRY, CDR2 SYGVKD. Trimming shortened V by 0 bases and J by 3 bases, and 5 bases separated the two germline ends. The CDR3 region has the DNA TGTGCCATCAGTGAGTCGGGCTACTATGGCTACACCTTC. It codes for CAISESGYYGYTF.

This chain connects TRBV5-5 to TRBJ1-2, with a possible D match to TRBD1 (5 bases). The germline V and J ends were trimmed by 4 bases and 7 bases, with 23 bases remaining between them. Germline loops: CDR1 SGHKS, CDR2 YYEKEE (reference sequence). The CDR3 totals 16 residues. CDR3 loop: CASSPQMIIGDLGYTF. In nucleotides, the CDR3 is TGTGCCAGCAGCCCGCAAATGATTATAGGGGATCTTGGCTACACCTTC.

The V call is TRBV7-9, the J call TRBJ1-2, with D possibly matching TRBD1 (6 bases). Trimming cost V 5 bases and J 0 bases, with 16 bases left between them. The CDR3 covers 16 residues. Per the germline V gene, CDR1 is SEHNR and CDR2 is FQNEAQ (reference sequence). In DNA form, the CDR3 reads TGTGCCAGCAGCCCAGGTGGGGGGGGCGCTAACTATGGCTACACCTTC. Its translation: CASSPGGGGANYGYTF.

The CDR3: CASSYRSTRLNSPLHF. The CDR3 bases are TGTGCCAGCAGCTACCGATCGACAAGATTAAATTCACCCCTCCACTTT. The chain links TRBV13 to TRBJ1-6; no clear D gene. CDR3 length: 16 amino acids. V shed 4 bases and J shed 7 bases, with 17 bases lying between them. CDR1 PRHDT and CDR2 FYEKMQ come from the germline V gene (reference sequence). Supplemented by reference TRBV13 and TRBJ1-6, the full variable domain reads AAGVIQSPRHLIKEKRETATLKCYPIPRHDTVYWYQQGPGQDPQFLISFYEKMQSDKGSIPDRFSAQQFSDYHSELNMSSLELGDSALYFCASSYRSTRLNSPLHFGNGTRLTVT.

The rearrangement joins TRBV5-1 to TRBJ2-3; D may be TRBD2 (7 bases). The CDR3 has 15 amino acids. Germline V gene sequence: CDR1 SGHRS, CDR2 YFSETQ. Trimming shortened V by 3 bases and J by 5 bases, and 16 bases separated the two germline ends. The DNA for the CDR3 is TGCGCCAGCAGCTACAACGGGGGGCTTGGAGATACGCAGTATTTT. It is translated as CASSYNGGLGDTQYF.

A few counts support this clone. The chain recombines TRBV6-5 with TRBJ2-1, with D possibly being TRBD2 (5 bases). CDR1 is MNHEY and CDR2 is SVGAGI in the germline V gene. V shed 7 bases and J shed 1 base, with 14 bases lying between them. CDR3 size: 15 residues. The CDR3 sequence: CASNAKSGSYNEQFF. For the CDR3, the DNA is TGTGCCAGCAACGCGAAAAGCGGATCCTACAATGAGCAGTTCTTC.

This clone has only one observation. The chain uses TRBV7-2 and TRBJ1-5; 8 nucleotides agree with TRBD1. The CDR3 consists of 16 residues. V was pared by 1 base and J by 6 bases, with 8 bases of the junction left unmatched. CDR1 SGHTA and CDR2 FQGNSA come from the germline V gene. The CDR3 coding sequence is TGTGCCAGCAGCTTAGGAGACAGGGGAACGGCTCAGCCCCAGCATTTT. Its protein product is CASSLGDRGTAQPQHF.

The rearrangement uses TRBV4-1 and TRBJ1-4; tentative D call: TRBD1 (6 bases). There are 16 residues in the CDR3. Germline CDR1 and CDR2: MGHRA and YSYEKL. V lost 2 bases and J lost 8, with 18 bases in between. The CDR3 is CASSQTITRGGEKLFF. The CDR3 nucleotides are TGCGCCAGCAGCCAAACAATCACCAGGGGAGGGGAAAAACTGTTTTTT.

The chain carries TRBV19 and TRBJ2-7; 7 bases align to TRBD1. The V and J ends lost 4 bases and 4 bases, in that order; junction bases with no gene match: 13. This CDR3 spans 16 amino acids. Per germline, CDR1 LNHDA and CDR2 SQIVND (reference sequence). The CDR3 sequence is CASSRQGQPSPYEQYF. DNA of the CDR3: TGTGCCAGTAGTAGGCAGGGACAGCCCTCGCCGTACGAGCAGTACTTC.

The genes are TRBV7-2 and TRBJ2-5; 12 bases match TRBD2. Looked up from germline, CDR1 is SGHTA and CDR2 is FQGNSA. This CDR3 spans 18 amino acids. V lost 5 bases, J lost 2 bases, and 12 bases stayed unmatched. In DNA form, the CDR3 reads TGTGCCAGCAGCCTTGGGCTACTAGCGGGGGGAGAACAAGAGACCCAGTACTTC. As protein: CASSLGLLAGGEQETQYF.

V is TRBV5-6 and J is TRBJ1-5, with TRBD1 matching 8 bases. The CDR3 has 15 amino acids. Germline trimming cut 2 bases from V and 3 bases from J; bases unmatched to any gene: 4. Germline V gene data show CDR1 as SGHDT and CDR2 as YYEEEE. CDR3 sequence (DNA): TGTGCCAGCAGCTTCTGGGACAGGCCCAATCAGCCCCAGCATTTT. Encoded protein: CASSFWDRPNQPQHF.

The V call is TRBV11-3, the J call TRBJ1-1, with D tentatively TRBD1 (6 bases). The germline V gene has CDR1 SGHNT and CDR2 YENEEA. The germline V and J ends were trimmed by 5 bases and 4 bases, with 14 bases remaining between them. The CDR3 runs 14 residues. CDR3 in DNA: TGTGCCAGCAGCCATTTAACAGGGTTCACTGAAGCTTTCTTT. It is translated as CASSHLTGFTEAFF.

This chain links TRBV27 with TRBJ2-1; D is possibly TRBD2 (5 bases). Germline lookup yields CDR1 MNHEY and CDR2 SMNVEV (reference sequence). This CDR3 has 15 amino acids. V was shortened by 4 bases and J by 3 bases, with 13 bases between the two germline ends. The CDR3 DNA is TGTGCCAGCAGTTCCAGCGGTAGTGTCTACAATGAGCAGTTCTTC. Amino acids: CASSSSGSVYNEQFF.

CDR3 in DNA: TGTGCCAGCAGTGTTGAGACAGATACGCAGTATTTT. Amino acids: CASSVETDTQYF. The rearrangement links TRBV2 to TRBJ2-3; no firm D call. V lost 4 bases and J lost 3, with 5 bases in between. This CDR3 spans 12 amino acids. The germline gives CDR1 SNHLY, CDR2 FYNNEI.

In nucleotides, the CDR3 is TGCGCCAGCAGCCAAGACGTCACAGGGGGTTATGGCTACACCTTC. Protein sequence: CASSQDVTGGYGYTF. This chain connects TRBV4-3 to TRBJ1-2; 8 bases agree with TRBD1. V lost 0 bases to trimming and J lost 5 bases; unmatched junction nucleotides: 5. The CDR3 length is 15 residues. CDR1 LGHNA and CDR2 YSLEER come from the germline V gene.

The chain uses TRBV19 and TRBJ2-2, with 7 bases that match TRBD2. V shed 7 bases and J 6 bases; nucleotides not matched to a gene: 8. CDR1 and CDR2 (germline): LNHDA, SQIVND (reference sequence). This CDR3 is 14 amino acids long. The CDR3 here is CASNTRESAGELFF. CDR3 coding DNA: TGTGCCAGTAATACGCGGGAGAGCGCCGGGGAGCTGTTTTTT.

The chain joins TRBV7-2 to TRBJ2-7; TRBD1 aligns across 7 bases. Looked up from germline, CDR1 is SGHTA and CDR2 is FQGNSA. J lost 0 bases, V lost 6 bases, and 11 bases had no gene match. The CDR3 sequence is 16 residues long. CDR3 sequence (DNA): TGTGCCAGCAGACGACAGGGTTCCACCTACTCCTACGAGCAGTACTTC. It is translated as CASRRQGSTYSYEQYF.

This clone was seen just once. The rearrangement links TRBV11-2 to TRBJ1-2, with 9 bases lining up with TRBD1. The CDR3 runs to 13 residues. Germline CDR1 and CDR2: SGHAT and FQNNGV. J lost 4 bases, V lost 7 bases, and 4 bases had no gene match. The CDR3 is CASTLDRGYGYTF. CDR3 nucleotide sequence: TGTGCCAGCACCCTGGACAGGGGCTATGGCTACACCTTC.

The chain combines TRBV6-6 with TRBJ1-2; TRBD1 matches at 9 bases. The CDR3 has 14 amino acids. Looked up from germline, CDR1 is MNHNY and CDR2 is SVGAGI (reference sequence). The V segment lost 5 bases and the J segment 7 bases; nucleotides outside the gene matches: 8. This CDR3 reads CASSTDRGVFGYTF. As DNA, the CDR3 is TGTGCCAGCAGTACGGACAGGGGAGTATTTGGCTACACCTTC.

This clone showed up just a few times. V usage is TRBV6-5 and J usage is TRBJ1-4; D is unclear. The CDR3 is 14 residues long. CDR1 and CDR2 (germline): MNHEY, SVGAGI. Trimming left V 7 bases short and J 1 base short, with 10 bases between. CDR3 coding DNA: TGTGCCAGCATCGTGTGGAGAACTAATGAAAAACTGTTTTTT. Amino acids: CASIVWRTNEKLFF.

The table lists this clone with a few counts. The J gene is TRBJ1-2, the V gene TRBV15, with 7 bases matching TRBD1. Germline V gene data show CDR1 as LNHNV and CDR2 as YYDKDF (reference sequence). Trimming took 2 bases from V and 3 from J; bases not matched to a gene: 3. The CDR3 has 14 amino acids. This CDR3 is CATSRPGTDYGYTF. In nucleotides, the CDR3 is TGTGCCACCAGCAGACCCGGGACAGACTATGGCTACACCTTC.

CDR3 nucleotide sequence: TGTGCCAGCAGCCCCAGGTTCGGGGTGCTCACAGATACGCAGTATTTT. Protein product: CASSPRFGVLTDTQYF. The chain has TRBV9 and TRBJ2-3, with D maybe TRBD2 (5 bases). The CDR3 runs 16 residues. Looked up from germline, CDR1 is SGDLS and CDR2 is YYNGEE. Trimming stripped 4 bases from V and 2 bases from J, with 17 bases between.